This T cell receptor beta chain appears in the sequencing data of a study of blood T cells in healthy people across ages (dated by TCRdb to between 2014 and 2017). For the study in its entirety: In model experiments, template switching captured roughly one uniquely barcoded TCR beta cDNA molecule for every two T cells. To track age-related changes in TCR beta repertoire diversity, the study relied on deep sequencing normalized with unique cDNA molecular identifiers. Using the same blood draw, the study looked at two additional independent replicas of 1 million unique cDNA reads for two donors, one aged 18 to 30 and the other aged 80 or older. To avoid experimental bias, donors of different ages were distributed randomly across sequencing lanes. The donors were divided into four age groups: young (average approximately 17 years), middle-aged (under 40), aged (about 56) and long-lived (82). Paper-wide results and their limitations: Observed TCR beta diversity correlated strongly with the percentage of naive T cells measured by flow cytometry. Compared with the aged group, the long-lived group had more naive CD4+ T cells, fewer expanded clones and increased TCR diversity, a pattern suggesting age selection. The CMV infection status of donors was not known, potentially confounding age-related changes in expanded clonotypes. As age increased, observed TCR beta diversity per million T cells dropped in a roughly linear way, and a significant reduction was already evident by age 40. Conclusive comparison of naive and antigen-experienced compartments was prevented by the profiling of bulk unsorted PBMCs. Estimates of total diversity based on one million sequenced T cells were regarded as lower bounds and as underestimates.

The method was 5' RACE. The sequencer listed for this sample is Illumina HiSeq 2500. A second PCR of about 7 to 12 cycles was performed with a sample-barcoded 5' primer and a J-beta primer mix. A template-switch 5' adaptor carrying 12 random nucleotides introduced a unique molecular identifier onto each TCR beta cDNA molecule. At least 2.5 million CDR3-containing paired-end reads were obtained from each sample. First-strand cDNA was synthesized from all RNA with the Mint cDNA synthesis kit, primed by a TRBC-specific oligonucleotide. Following uracil-DNA glycosylase treatment, all cDNA underwent a first 18-cycle PCR with the universal primers M1SS and BC2_uni_R. The authors' pipeline ran thus. Each sample was normalized by randomly selecting 1 million high-quality reads, each carrying a distinct molecular identifier. Reads with shared molecular identifiers were discarded instead of being binned into consensus sequences. MiTCR, run with a Q25 quality threshold and the strictest error-elimination algorithm, handled CDR3 identification, clonotype clustering and error correction. Lower-bound total TCR beta diversity was estimated with a nonparametric unseen species model using Euler transformation. The public reads were quality trimmed at Q25 with fastp and then assembled into clones with MiXCR by TCRdb, keeping productive beta chains. CDR3 protein sequences are deduplicated, and each keeps its most common genes and DNA. None of the V and J calls come from the authors' own analysis; TCRdb made them. For this sample the table gives hundreds of thousands of distinct CDR3 sequences, of which 21% were detected only once. Around 3.4% of the sample goes to the ten largest clones.

CDR3 length: 14 amino acids, cysteine to phenylalanine. The kept DNA is CDR3 alone, 42 bases in frame from the first base. CDR1 and CDR2 are read off the germline V gene as SNHLY and FYNNEI. In this sample, this clonotype turned up a few times. The target of this receptor is not known. A junction end diverges from the germline sequence, so it may reflect a read error. Systemically healthy Caucasian individuals from Russia, around 39 in total and aged about 6 to 100 years, were included as donors. Approximately 11 milliliters of peripheral blood were drawn from each donor into EDTA-treated Vacutainer tubes. Ficoll-Paque density-gradient centrifugation was used to isolate PBMCs, with at least 7 million per sample. Total RNA was extracted from PBMCs with Trizol reagent, with at least 5.5 micrograms obtained per sample. Naive CD45RAhigh/CD27high T cell percentages were measured by flow cytometry on a PBMC aliquot from every donor.

Sequencing was carried out using blood. The receptor's source is a man between 65 and 79 years old in good health. The chain links TRBV2 with TRBJ2-7; 7 junctional bases match TRBD1. The DNA reads as follows: TGTGTCAGCAGTGAAACAGGGGCCCCCAGCGAGCAGTACTTC. Its translation is CVSSETGAPSEQYF.